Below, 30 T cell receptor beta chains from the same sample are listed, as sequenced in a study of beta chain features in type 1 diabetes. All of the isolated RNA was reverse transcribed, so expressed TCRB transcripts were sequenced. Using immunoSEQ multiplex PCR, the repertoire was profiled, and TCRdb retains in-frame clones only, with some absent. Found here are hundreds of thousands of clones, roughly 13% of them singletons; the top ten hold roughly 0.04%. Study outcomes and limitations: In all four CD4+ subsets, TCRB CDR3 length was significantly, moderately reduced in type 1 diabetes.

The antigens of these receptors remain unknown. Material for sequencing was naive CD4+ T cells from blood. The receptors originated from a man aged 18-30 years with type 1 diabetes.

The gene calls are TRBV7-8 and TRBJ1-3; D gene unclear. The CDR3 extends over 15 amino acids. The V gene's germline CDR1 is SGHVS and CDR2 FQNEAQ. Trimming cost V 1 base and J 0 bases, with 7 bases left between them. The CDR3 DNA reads TGTGCCAGCAGCTTAGGGCAGTTCTCTGGAAACACCATATATTTT. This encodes CASSLGQFSGNTIYF.

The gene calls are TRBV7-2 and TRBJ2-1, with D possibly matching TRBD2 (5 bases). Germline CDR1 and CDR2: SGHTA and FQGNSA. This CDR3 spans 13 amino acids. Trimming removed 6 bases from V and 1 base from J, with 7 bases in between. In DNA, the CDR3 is TGTGCCAGCAGTAGCGTGTCCTACAATGAGCAGTTCTTC. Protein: CASSSVSYNEQFF. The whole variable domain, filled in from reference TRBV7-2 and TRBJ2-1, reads GAGVSQSPSNKVTEKGKDVELRCDPISGHTALYWYRQSLGQGLEFLIYFQGNSAPDKSGLPSDRFSAERTGGSVSTLTIQRTQQEDSAVYLCASSSVSYNEQFFGPGTRLTVL.

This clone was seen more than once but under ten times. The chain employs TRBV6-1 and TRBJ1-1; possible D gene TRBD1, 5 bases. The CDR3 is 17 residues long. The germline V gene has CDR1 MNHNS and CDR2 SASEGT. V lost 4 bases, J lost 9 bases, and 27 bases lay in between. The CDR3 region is CASSGYWEGKGGAQAFF. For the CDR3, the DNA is TGTGCCAGCAGTGGTTACTGGGAAGGGAAGGGAGGGGCCCAAGCTTTCTTT.

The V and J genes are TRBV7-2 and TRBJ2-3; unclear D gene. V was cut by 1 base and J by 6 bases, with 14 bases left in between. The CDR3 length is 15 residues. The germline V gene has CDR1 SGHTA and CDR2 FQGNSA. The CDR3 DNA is TGTGCCAGCAGCTTAGGGCTTAGATGGGCCGATACGCAGTATTTT. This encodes CASSLGLRWADTQYF. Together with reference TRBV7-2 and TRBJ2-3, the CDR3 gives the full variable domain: GAGVSQSPSNKVTEKGKDVELRCDPISGHTALYWYRQSLGQGLEFLIYFQGNSAPDKSGLPSDRFSAERTGGSVSTLTIQRTQQEDSAVYLCASSLGLRWADTQYFGPGTRLTVL.

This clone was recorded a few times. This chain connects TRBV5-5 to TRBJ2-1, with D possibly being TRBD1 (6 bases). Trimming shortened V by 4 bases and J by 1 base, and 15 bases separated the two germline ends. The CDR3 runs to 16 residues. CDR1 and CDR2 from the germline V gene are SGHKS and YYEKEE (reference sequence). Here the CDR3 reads CASSQDQDRSYNEQFF. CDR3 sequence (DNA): TGTGCCAGCAGCCAAGATCAGGACAGATCCTACAATGAGCAGTTCTTC.

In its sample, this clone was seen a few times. This CDR3 reads CASSLRAGVNIQYF. CDR3 coding DNA: TGTGCCAGCAGTTTAAGAGCCGGGGTCAACATTCAGTACTTC. This chain links TRBV28 with TRBJ2-4, with D possibly being TRBD2 (5 bases). The V gene's germline CDR1 is MDHEN and CDR2 SYDVKM. Trimming took off 2 bases at V and 7 bases at J, with 12 bases between the two ends. The CDR3 loop spans 14 amino acids.

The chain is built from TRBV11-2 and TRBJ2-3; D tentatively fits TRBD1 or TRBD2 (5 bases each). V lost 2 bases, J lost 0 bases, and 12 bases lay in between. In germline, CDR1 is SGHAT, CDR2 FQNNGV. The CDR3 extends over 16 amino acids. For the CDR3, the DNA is TGTGCCAGCAGCTTACTTTCCGGGGCTAGCACAGATACGCAGTATTTT. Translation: CASSLLSGASTDTQYF. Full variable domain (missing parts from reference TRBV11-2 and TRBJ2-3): EAGVAQSPRYKIIEKRQSVAFWCNPISGHATLYWYQQILGQGPKLLIQFQNNGVVDDSQLPKDRFSAERLKGVDSTLKIQPAKLEDSAVYLCASSLLSGASTDTQYFGPGTRLTVL.

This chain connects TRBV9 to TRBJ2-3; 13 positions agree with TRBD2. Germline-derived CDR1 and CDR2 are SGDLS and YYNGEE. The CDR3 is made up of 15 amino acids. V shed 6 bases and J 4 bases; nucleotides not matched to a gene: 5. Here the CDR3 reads CASTTSGGAPDTQYF. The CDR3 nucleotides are TGTGCCAGCACCACTAGCGGGGGGGCCCCAGATACGCAGTATTTT.

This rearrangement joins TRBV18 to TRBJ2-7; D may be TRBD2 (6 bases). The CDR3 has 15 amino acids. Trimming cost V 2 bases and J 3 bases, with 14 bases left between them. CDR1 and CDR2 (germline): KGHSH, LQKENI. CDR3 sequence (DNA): TGTGCCAGCTCACCATCTGGGACTCAGGTCTACGAGCAGTACTTC. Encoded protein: CASSPSGTQVYEQYF.

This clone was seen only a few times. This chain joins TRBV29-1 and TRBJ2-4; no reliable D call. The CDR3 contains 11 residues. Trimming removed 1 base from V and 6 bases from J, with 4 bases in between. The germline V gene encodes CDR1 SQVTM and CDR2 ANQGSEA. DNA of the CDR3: TGCAGCGTTGAAGGCTCAAACATTCAGTACTTC. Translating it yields CSVEGSNIQYF.

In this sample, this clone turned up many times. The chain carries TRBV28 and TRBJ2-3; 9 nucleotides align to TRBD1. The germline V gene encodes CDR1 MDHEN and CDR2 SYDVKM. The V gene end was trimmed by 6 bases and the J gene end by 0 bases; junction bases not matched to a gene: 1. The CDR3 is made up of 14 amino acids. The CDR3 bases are TGTGCCAGCAGCGGGACAGGGAGCACAGATACGCAGTATTTT. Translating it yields CASSGTGSTDTQYF.

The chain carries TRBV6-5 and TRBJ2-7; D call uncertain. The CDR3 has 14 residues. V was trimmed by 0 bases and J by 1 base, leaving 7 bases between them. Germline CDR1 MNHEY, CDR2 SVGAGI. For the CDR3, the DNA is TGTGCCAGCAGTTACTCTCCCAGATCCTACGAGCAGTACTTC. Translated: CASSYSPRSYEQYF.

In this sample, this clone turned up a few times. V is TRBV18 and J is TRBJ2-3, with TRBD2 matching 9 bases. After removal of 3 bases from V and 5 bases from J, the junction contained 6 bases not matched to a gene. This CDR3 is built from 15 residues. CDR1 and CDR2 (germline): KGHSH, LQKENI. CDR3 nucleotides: TGTGCCAGCTCACCCCGGGCTAGCGGGATAGATACGCAGTATTTT. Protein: CASSPRASGIDTQYF.

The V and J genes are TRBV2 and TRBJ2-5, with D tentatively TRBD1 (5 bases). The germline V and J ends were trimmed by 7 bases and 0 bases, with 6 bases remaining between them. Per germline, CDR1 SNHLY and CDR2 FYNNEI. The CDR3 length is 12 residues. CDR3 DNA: TGTGCCAGCAAACAGGACCAAGAGACCCAGTACTTC. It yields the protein CASKQDQETQYF.

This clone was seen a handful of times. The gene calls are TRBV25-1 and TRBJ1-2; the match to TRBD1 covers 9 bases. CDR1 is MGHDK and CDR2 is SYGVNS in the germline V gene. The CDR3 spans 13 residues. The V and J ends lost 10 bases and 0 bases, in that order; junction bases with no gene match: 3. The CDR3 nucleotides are TGTGCCACCCGACAGGGGGCTAACTATGGCTACACCTTC. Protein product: CATRQGANYGYTF.

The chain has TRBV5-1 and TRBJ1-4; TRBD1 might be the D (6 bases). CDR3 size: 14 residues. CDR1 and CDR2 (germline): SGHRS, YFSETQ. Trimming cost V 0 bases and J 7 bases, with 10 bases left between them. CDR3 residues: CASSLGTGSEKLFF. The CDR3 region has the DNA TGCGCCAGCAGCTTGGGCACAGGGAGTGAAAAACTGTTTTTT.

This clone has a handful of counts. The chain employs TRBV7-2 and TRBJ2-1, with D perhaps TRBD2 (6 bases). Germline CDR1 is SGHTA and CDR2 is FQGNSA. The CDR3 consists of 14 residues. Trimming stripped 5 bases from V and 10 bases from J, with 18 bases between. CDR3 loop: CASSLQTSPTEQFF. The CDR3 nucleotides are TGTGCCAGCAGCCTACAGACTAGTCCCACGGAGCAGTTCTTC.

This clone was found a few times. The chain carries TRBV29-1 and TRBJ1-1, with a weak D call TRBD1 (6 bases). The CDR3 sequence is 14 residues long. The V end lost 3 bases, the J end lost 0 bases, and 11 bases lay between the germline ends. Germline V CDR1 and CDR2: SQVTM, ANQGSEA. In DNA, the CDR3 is TGCAGCGTTGACCCCAGGGGAATGAACACTGAAGCTTTCTTT. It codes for CSVDPRGMNTEAFF.

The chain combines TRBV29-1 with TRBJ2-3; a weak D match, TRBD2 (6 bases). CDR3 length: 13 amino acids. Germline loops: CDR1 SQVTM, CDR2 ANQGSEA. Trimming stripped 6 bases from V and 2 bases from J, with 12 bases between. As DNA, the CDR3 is TGCAGCGTGGGAGGCAGTCTCACAGATACGCAGTATTTT. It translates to CSVGGSLTDTQYF.

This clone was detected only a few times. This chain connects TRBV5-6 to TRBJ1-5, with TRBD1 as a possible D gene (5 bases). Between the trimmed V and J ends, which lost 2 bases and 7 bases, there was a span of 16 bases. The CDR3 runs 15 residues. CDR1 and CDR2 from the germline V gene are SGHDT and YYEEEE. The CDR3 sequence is CASSFGGLDNQPQHF. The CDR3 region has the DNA TGTGCCAGCAGCTTCGGGGGACTCGACAACCAGCCCCAGCATTTT.

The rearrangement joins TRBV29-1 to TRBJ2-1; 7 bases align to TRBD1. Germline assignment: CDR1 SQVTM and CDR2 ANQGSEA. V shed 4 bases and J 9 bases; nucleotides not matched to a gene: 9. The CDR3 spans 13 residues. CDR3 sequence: CSVAGQELGEQFF. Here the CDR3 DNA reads TGCAGCGTTGCAGGACAGGAGCTAGGTGAGCAGTTCTTC.

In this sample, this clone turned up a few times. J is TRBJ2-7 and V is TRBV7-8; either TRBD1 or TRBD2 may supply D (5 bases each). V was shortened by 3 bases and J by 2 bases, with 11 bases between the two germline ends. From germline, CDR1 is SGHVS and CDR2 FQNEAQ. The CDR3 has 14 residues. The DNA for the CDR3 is TGTGCCAGCAGCTTCAGGGACCGACCCTACGAGCAGTACTTC. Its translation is CASSFRDRPYEQYF.

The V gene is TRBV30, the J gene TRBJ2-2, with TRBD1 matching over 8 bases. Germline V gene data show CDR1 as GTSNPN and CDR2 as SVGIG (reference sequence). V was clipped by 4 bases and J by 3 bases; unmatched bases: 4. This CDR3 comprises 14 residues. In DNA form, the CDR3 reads TGTGCCTGGAAAGGACAGGGAGACACCGGGGAGCTGTTTTTT. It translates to CAWKGQGDTGELFF.

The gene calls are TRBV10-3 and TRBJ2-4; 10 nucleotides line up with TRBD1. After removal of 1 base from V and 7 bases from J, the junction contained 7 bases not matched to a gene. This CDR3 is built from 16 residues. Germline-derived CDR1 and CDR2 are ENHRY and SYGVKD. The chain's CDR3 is CAISELMGQGRNIQYF. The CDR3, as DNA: TGTGCCATCAGTGAGTTAATGGGACAGGGGCGGAACATTCAGTACTTC.

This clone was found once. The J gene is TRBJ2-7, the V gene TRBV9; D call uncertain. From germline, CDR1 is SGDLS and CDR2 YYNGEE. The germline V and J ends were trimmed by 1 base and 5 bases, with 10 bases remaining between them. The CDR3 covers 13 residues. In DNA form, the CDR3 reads TGTGCCAGCAGCGTATACCCGTTTGACGAGCAGTACTTC. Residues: CASSVYPFDEQYF.

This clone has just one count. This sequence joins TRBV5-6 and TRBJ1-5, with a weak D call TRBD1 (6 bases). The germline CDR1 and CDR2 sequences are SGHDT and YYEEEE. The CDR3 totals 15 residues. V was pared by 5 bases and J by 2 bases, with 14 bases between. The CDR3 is CASSFWDTRNQPQHF. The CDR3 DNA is TGTGCCAGCAGTTTTTGGGACACTCGCAATCAGCCCCAGCATTTT.

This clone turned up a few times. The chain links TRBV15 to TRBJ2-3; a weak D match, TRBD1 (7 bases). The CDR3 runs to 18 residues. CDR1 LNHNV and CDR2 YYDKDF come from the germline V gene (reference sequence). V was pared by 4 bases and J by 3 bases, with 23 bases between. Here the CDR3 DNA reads TGTGCCACCAGCACTCCTTCAGGGGGTTTGAGCGGGACAGATACGCAGTATTTT. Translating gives CATSTPSGGLSGTDTQYF.

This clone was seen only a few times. The CDR3 reads CATSSRTGSEQYF. The CDR3 DNA reads as TGTGCCACCAGCAGTCGGACAGGGTCGGAGCAGTACTTC. The chain links TRBV15 to TRBJ2-7, with 8 positions matching TRBD1. The V gene's germline CDR1 is LNHNV and CDR2 YYDKDF (reference sequence). The ends lost 3 bases at V and 7 bases at J; junction bases unmatched: 5. CDR3 length: 13 amino acids.

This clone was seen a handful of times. The CDR3, as DNA: TGTGCCAGCAGCTTGGGTGTAGAGGCCCAGTACTTC. Its translation: CASSLGVEAQYF. The chain employs TRBV5-4 and TRBJ2-4; D is undetermined. From germline, CDR1 is SGHNT and CDR2 YYREEE (reference sequence). Trimming took 0 bases from V and 13 from J, leaving 11 bases between them. This CDR3 has 12 residues.

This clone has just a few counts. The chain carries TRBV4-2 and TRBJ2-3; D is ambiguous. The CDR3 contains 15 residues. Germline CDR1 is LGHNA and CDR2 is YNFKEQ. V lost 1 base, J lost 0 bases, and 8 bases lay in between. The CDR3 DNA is TGTGCCAGCAGCCAAGCGGTTCTTAGCACAGATACGCAGTATTTT. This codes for CASSQAVLSTDTQYF.